Below, 16 T cell receptor beta chains from the same sample are listed, as sequenced in a study of T cells in localized non-small cell lung cancer. Repertoires were generated with immunoSEQ multiplex PCR, while TCRdb's copy carries only in-frame clones and drops some. The data hold approximately 35,000 clones, with 90% to 95% observed a single time. Source: PBMCs, taken before any cancer treatment. The receptors were gathered from a man aged 40 to 75 with stage II lung adenocarcinoma.

The chain is built from TRBV10-3 and TRBJ1-1; tentatively, D is TRBD1 (5 bases). Germline CDR1 is ENHRY and CDR2 is SYGVKD. The CDR3 spans 14 residues. With 10 bases removed from V and 1 base from J, the gap between germline ends came to 16 bases. CDR3 loop: CATRRRGRNTEAFF. The CDR3 DNA reads as TGTGCCACGAGAAGGAGGGGTCGGAACACTGAAGCTTTCTTT.

The V gene is TRBV7-9, the J gene TRBJ2-7; D might be TRBD1 (5 bases). The V end lost 5 bases, the J end lost 3 bases, and 17 bases lay between the germline ends. Germline V gene data show CDR1 as SEHNR and CDR2 as FQNEAQ (reference sequence). The CDR3 covers 15 residues. In DNA, the CDR3 is TGTGCCAGCAGCCCCCCTTGGGGCTTAGGCTACGAGCAGTACTTC. It codes for CASSPPWGLGYEQYF.

This chain joins TRBV6-1 and TRBJ2-1; D gene ambiguous. The CDR3 is 13 residues long. V lost 7 bases and J lost 12, with 19 bases in between. CDR1 is MNHNS and CDR2 is SASEGT in the germline V gene. The CDR3 nucleotides are TGTGCCAGCACCCCCACCGTTGCCTCGGGGCAGTTCTTC. It codes for CASTPTVASGQFF.

CDR3 loop: CASSPGANPSYEQYF. The CDR3 bases are TGTGCCAGCTCACCAGGGGCCAACCCCTCCTACGAGCAGTACTTC. The chain carries TRBV18 and TRBJ2-7, with D tentatively TRBD1 (5 bases). Germline-derived CDR1 and CDR2 are KGHSH and LQKENI. This CDR3 comprises 15 residues. Trimming removed 2 bases from V and 0 bases from J, with 11 bases in between.

J is TRBJ1-1 and V is TRBV18; TRBD1 aligns across 10 bases. Looked up from germline, CDR1 is KGHSH and CDR2 is LQKENI. This CDR3 is 20 amino acids long. J lost 4 bases, V lost 0 bases, and 17 bases had no gene match. The CDR3 DNA sequence: TGTGCCAGCTCACCACCGGTAGCGGGACAGGGGCTTATCAAGGCCACTGAAGCTTTCTTT. Translating gives CASSPPVAGQGLIKATEAFF.

This chain links TRBV5-5 with TRBJ2-7; TRBD1 aligns across 10 bases. Looked up from germline, CDR1 is SGHKS and CDR2 is YYEKEE (reference sequence). Trimming cost V 4 bases and J 6 bases; bases outside gene matches: 10. This CDR3 is 15 amino acids long. The CDR3 loop is CASSDSRQGASEQYF. DNA for the CDR3: TGTGCCAGCAGCGATAGTAGACAGGGGGCCAGCGAGCAGTACTTC.

The V call is TRBV19, the J call TRBJ2-3, with TRBD1 as a possible D gene (5 bases). Trimming stripped 4 bases from V and 6 bases from J, with 8 bases between. The CDR3 runs to 12 residues. Germline V lookup: CDR1 LNHDA, CDR2 SQIVND (reference sequence). CDR3 residues: CASSTRQDTQYF. The CDR3 DNA follows: TGTGCCAGTAGTACACGACAGGATACGCAGTATTTT.

The V and J genes are TRBV1 and TRBJ2-3; the DNA was not compared with TRBD2, the D call given in the table. TRBV1 is a pseudogene locus. The CDR3 extends over 16 amino acids. The CDR3 region has the DNA TGCACCAGCAGCCATAGGACTAGCGGGAATTTGGATACGCAGTATTTT. Its protein product is CTSSHRTSGNLDTQYF.

This clone occurred once. The rearrangement links TRBV28 to TRBJ2-1; the match to TRBD2 covers 10 bases. This CDR3 has 16 residues. Germline lookup yields CDR1 MDHEN and CDR2 SYDVKM. With 5 bases clipped from V and 7 bases from J, the junction kept 11 bases outside the gene matches. For the CDR3, the DNA is TGTGCCAGCAGTCATCTAGCGGGAGAACGGTGGAATGAGCAGTTCTTC. Protein sequence: CASSHLAGERWNEQFF.

The chain is built from TRBV27 and TRBJ1-2; D may be TRBD1 (5 bases). V was cut by 2 bases and J by 7 bases, with 14 bases left in between. CDR3 length equals 14 residues. Germline CDR1 and CDR2: MNHEY and SMNVEV (reference sequence). As DNA, the CDR3 is TGTGCCAGCAGTTTACGGGGCCTCCCGGGTGGCTACACCTTC. Amino acids: CASSLRGLPGGYTF.

For the CDR3, the DNA is TGTGCCAGCAGCTTAGCACGGGAGGGGGCGGGTGGCTACACCTTC. This sequence encodes CASSLAREGAGGYTF. The V and J genes are TRBV7-2 and TRBJ1-2; 7 nucleotides agree with TRBD1. The V segment lost 0 bases and the J segment 7 bases; nucleotides outside the gene matches: 8. CDR1 and CDR2 (germline): SGHTA, FQGNSA. The CDR3 runs to 15 residues.

The gene calls are TRBV10-3 and TRBJ2-7, with D uncertain. Germline lookup yields CDR1 ENHRY and CDR2 SYGVKD. This CDR3 region has 14 residues. V lost 2 bases and J lost 6, with 14 bases in between. CDR3 protein: CAISEQKGIGEQYF. The CDR3 DNA is TGTGCCATCAGTGAGCAAAAGGGAATAGGCGAGCAGTACTTC.

A single count supports this clone. The V gene is TRBV2, the J gene TRBJ1-1, with a tentative D call TRBD1 (5 bases). CDR3 length: 11 amino acids. Germline CDR1 reads SNHLY; CDR2 reads FYNNEI. V lost 7 bases to trimming and J lost 7 bases, with 10 bases between them. CDR3 in amino acids: CASKGAIEAFF. Written as DNA, the CDR3 is TGTGCCAGCAAAGGGGCGATTGAAGCTTTCTTT.

The genes are TRBV28 and TRBJ1-1; the match to TRBD1 covers 10 bases. Germline-derived CDR1 and CDR2 are MDHEN and SYDVKM. Trimming at V came to 10 bases and at J to 1 base, leaving 6 bases not matched to a gene. CDR3 size: 14 residues. CDR3 protein: CATKTGGANTEAFF. The CDR3 bases are TGTGCCACCAAGACAGGGGGCGCGAACACTGAAGCTTTCTTT.

This sequence joins TRBV11-3 and TRBJ1-2; D ambiguous. The CDR3 length is 13 residues. V gave up 2 bases and J gave up 8 bases, with 12 bases separating them. The germline CDR1 and CDR2 sequences are SGHNT and YENEEA. The CDR3 here is CASSLSLEGGYTF. Here the CDR3 DNA reads TGTGCCAGCAGCTTAAGCCTGGAGGGCGGCTACACCTTC.

Only one count was recorded for this clone. The CDR3 region is CSVEVYNEQFF. The CDR3, as DNA: TGCAGCGTTGAAGTTTACAATGAGCAGTTCTTC. The chain employs TRBV29-1 and TRBJ2-1, with D unclear. Germline CDR1 and CDR2: SQVTM and ANQGSEA. The CDR3 contains 11 residues. Trimming took 1 base from V and 4 from J, leaving 2 bases between them.